This T cell receptor (beta chain) came from a study of cytomegalovirus exposure and HLA in healthy donors. The PCR had 60 Vbeta and 13 Jbeta primers. This table comes from immunoSEQ multiplex PCR, and its TCRdb copy is limited to in-frame clones, with some not included. The sample consists of roughly 130,000 clones, about 76% of them appearing once. As concerns this clone: The antigen remains undetermined.

General study points: Cytomegalovirus status was reportedly diagnosed by the classifier with high sensitivity and specificity. A link between a missense DCLRE1C variant and TCR beta V- and J-gene trimming emerged from a later analysis.

Material: PBMCs. The TCR comes from a man in his forties in good health and CMV-seropositive.

CDR3 DNA sequence: TGTGCCAGCTCACCACCTTGGGGGCCCGGAGCCAAAAACATTCAGTACTTC. It specifies CASSPPWGPGAKNIQYF. The rearrangement joins TRBV18 to TRBJ2-4; TRBD1 is a possible D gene (6 bases). The CDR3 totals 17 residues. V was clipped by 0 bases and J by 0 bases, with 12 bases between them. In germline, CDR1 is KGHSH, CDR2 LQKENI.